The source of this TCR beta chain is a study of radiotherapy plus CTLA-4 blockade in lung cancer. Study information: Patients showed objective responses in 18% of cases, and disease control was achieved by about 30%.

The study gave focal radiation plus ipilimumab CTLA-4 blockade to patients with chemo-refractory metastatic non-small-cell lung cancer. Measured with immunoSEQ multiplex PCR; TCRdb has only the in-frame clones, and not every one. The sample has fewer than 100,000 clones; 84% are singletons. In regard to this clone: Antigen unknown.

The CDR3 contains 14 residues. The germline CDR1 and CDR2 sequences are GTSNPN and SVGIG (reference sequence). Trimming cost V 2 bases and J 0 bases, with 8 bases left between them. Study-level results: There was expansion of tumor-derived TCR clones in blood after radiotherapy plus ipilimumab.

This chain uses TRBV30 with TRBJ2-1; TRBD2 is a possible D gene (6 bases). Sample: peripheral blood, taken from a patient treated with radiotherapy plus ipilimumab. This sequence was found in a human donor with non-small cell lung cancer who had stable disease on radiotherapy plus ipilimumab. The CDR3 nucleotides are TGTGCCTGGAGTTTCGGGAGCTCCTACAATGAGCAGTTCTTC. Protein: CAWSFGSSYNEQFF.